Listed below are T cell receptor beta chains from one sample, sequenced in a study of blood T cell repertoires in COVID-19. Measured with immunoSEQ multiplex PCR; TCRdb has only the in-frame clones, and not every one. The sample lists tens of thousands of clones; around nine tenths were seen once. Sequenced sample: peripheral blood. The receptors here all came from a woman aged 60 to 75 with COVID-19, enrolled during active disease. Both conserved end residues are part of each CDR3. A D gene is named only where the DNA matches it firmly. The size of a clone is reported for some rows only, either as once, few or many, or as a class for expanded clones.

. TRBD1 TRBJ2-2 TRBV9 TGTGCCAGCAGCGTAGCTACCCGGGACAGGGGGGCCGGGGAGCTGTTTTTT CASSVATRDRGAGELFF
. TRBD1 TRBJ1-4 TRBV10-3 TGTGCCATCAGGAGAGGACAGGGGGGTTCTAATGAAAAACTGTTTTTT CAIRRGQGGSNEKLFF
. TRBD1 TRBJ1-1 TRBV6-5 TGTGCCAGCAGCTTTCAACAGGGGATTGGTACTGAAGCTTTCTTT CASSFQQGIGTEAFF
. . TRBJ2-7 TRBV19 TGTGCCAGTAGACAGGGCTACGAGCAGTACTTC CASRQGYEQYF
. . TRBJ1-4 TRBV6-6 TGTGCCAGCGGGCGGGGGGCAACTAATGAAAAACTGTTTTTT CASGRGATNEKLFF
. TRBD1 TRBJ1-2 TRBV18 TGTGCCAGCTCACCACCGCGGGGACAGACGGGCTACACCTTC CASSPPRGQTGYTF
once TRBD2 TRBJ2-3 TRBV28 TGTGCCAACGCCGCTTTTTGGAGCGGGGGCACAGATACGCAGTATTTT CANAAFWSGGTDTQYF
. . TRBJ1-3 TRBV7-6 TGTGCCAGCAGCTTAGGAGGGCTCCTCTCTGGAAACACCATATATTTT CASSLGGLLSGNTIYF
. TRBD2 TRBJ2-3 TRBV10-2 TGCGCCAGCAGTACTAGCGGGGGGTTATCAGATACGCAGTATTTT CASSTSGGLSDTQYF
. TRBD1 TRBJ2-7 TRBV9 TGTGCCAGCAGCGAATCCGGGACAGGGCTCTACGAGCAGTACTTC CASSESGTGLYEQYF
. . TRBJ1-6 TRBV6-5 TGTGCCAGCAGCGGACCCGGACTTTATAATTCACCCCTCCACTTT CASSGPGLYNSPLHF
. . TRBJ1-2 TRBV7-9 TGTGCCAGCAGTAGCGACAGGTTCTATGGCTACACCTTC CASSSDRFYGYTF
. . TRBJ2-3 TRBV6-5 TGTGCCAGCAGTCAGGAATCGGATACGCAGTATTTT CASSQESDTQYF
. TRBD2 TRBJ2-1 TRBV7-9 TGTGCCAGCAGCTCGCTGGCGGGGGTCGTCAATGAGCAGTTCTTC CASSSLAGVVNEQFF
. . TRBJ2-1 TRBV7-9 TGTGCCAGCAGCTCCCGAGGCAACCCAAATGAGCAGTTCTTC CASSSRGNPNEQFF
. . TRBJ1-1 TRBV2 TGTGCCAGCAGTGCCGGGGGGAACACTGAAGCTTTCTTT CASSAGGNTEAFF
few . TRBJ1-1 TRBV3-1/TRBV3-2 TGTGCCAGCAGCCAAGGCAGGGGTGAAGCTTTCTTT CASSQGRGEAFF
. TRBD2 TRBJ2-3 TRBV5-1 TGCGCCAGCAGCTTGGTGGCGGGGGGCGATACGCAGTATTTT CASSLVAGGDTQYF
. . TRBJ1-2 TRBV7-2 TGTGCCAGCAGCGCTAGCCCGGCGAACTATGGCTACACCTTC CASSASPANYGYTF
. . TRBJ1-2 TRBV12-3/TRBV12-4 TGTGCCAGCAGTTTAGCTCAGGGAGGTGGCTACACCTTC CASSLAQGGGYTF
once . TRBJ1-1 TRBV6-5 TGTGCCAGCAGTTACTCGAGTATCGGGGGCACTGAAGCTTTCTTT CASSYSSIGGTEAFF
. TRBD2 TRBJ2-5 TRBV27 TGTGCCAGCATGAGTCTCGGGGGGCAAGAGACCCAGTACTTC CASMSLGGQETQYF
. TRBD1 TRBJ1-4 TRBV9 TGTGCCAGCAGCCTAACCTCACAGGGGGCGGGAGAAAAACTGTTTTTT CASSLTSQGAGEKLFF
. . TRBJ2-7 TRBV4-3 TGCGCCAGCAGCCAAGTGGGGCTCCGCGAGCAGTACTTC CASSQVGLREQYF
. . TRBJ2-3 TRBV10-3 TGTGCCATCAGTGACACTCGATACACAGATACGCAGTATTTT CAISDTRYTDTQYF
. . TRBJ1-2 TRBV18 TGTGCCAGCTCACCGCTAGAGATGGGCTATGGCTACACCTTC CASSPLEMGYGYTF
once TRBD1 TRBJ1-1 TRBV4-1 TGCGCCAGCAGCCAGGCAGGGGGTTTGAAGACTGAAGCTTTCTTT CASSQAGGLKTEAFF
. TRBD1 TRBJ1-1 TRBV7-9 TGTGCCAGCAGCCCCTCGATGGGGGACAGGGGCGCTTTCTTT CASSPSMGDRGAFF
once . TRBJ1-2 TRBV12-3/TRBV12-4 TGTGCCAGCAGTCACTACAGGGTTGGTGGCTACACCTTC CASSHYRVGGYTF
. . TRBJ2-1 TRBV11-2 TGTGCCAGCAGCGGCGTCAGGCGCCCGGCCTACAATGAGCAGTTCTTC CASSGVRRPAYNEQFF
. . TRBJ2-7 TRBV29-1 TGCAGCGGGGGGGAACAGAGTTCCTACGAGCAGTACTTC CSGGEQSSYEQYF
. . TRBJ1-5 TRBV7-9 TGTGCCAGCAGCTTAGCCGGGGGGGAAGGGCAGCCCCAGCATTTT CASSLAGGEGQPQHF
. . TRBJ1-1 TRBV3-1/TRBV3-2 TGTGCCAGCAGCCAAGATCTTCTAGCCACTGAAGCTTTCTTT CASSQDLLATEAFF
. TRBD1 TRBJ1-5 TRBV2 TGTGCCAGCAGTGATAGGACAGGTCGGCAGCCCCAGCATTTT CASSDRTGRQPQHF
. TRBD1 TRBJ1-5 TRBV18 TGTGCCAGCTCACCCGCGACAGGGGGACGGCCCCAGCATTTT CASSPATGGRPQHF
. . TRBJ2-7 TRBV7-2 TGTGCCAGCAGCTTAGGAAGAGCCTCATCCTACGAGCAGTACTTC CASSLGRASSYEQYF
. . TRBJ2-1 TRBV3-1/TRBV3-2 TGTGCCAGCAGCCCAACTTTCAGGGAAAACTACAATGAGCAGTTCTTC CASSPTFRENYNEQFF
. . TRBJ2-5 TRBV2 TGTGCCAGCAGATTGGACAGACAAGAGACCCAGTACTTC CASRLDRQETQYF
. . TRBJ1-4 TRBV4-2 TGTGCCAGCAGCCCCGAACCGGGATCAACTAATGAAAAACTGTTTTTT CASSPEPGSTNEKLFF
. TRBD1 TRBJ1-6 TRBV14 TGTGCCAGCAGCCTAACCCTAGGGACAGTGTATAATTCACCCCTCCACTTT CASSLTLGTVYNSPLHF
. TRBD1 TRBJ1-5 TRBV30 TGTGCCTGGGGACAGGGCGGTAATCAGCCCCAGCATTTT CAWGQGGNQPQHF
. . TRBJ1-5 TRBV7-2 TGTGCCAGCAGCTTAGACAGAAATCAGCCCCAGCATTTT CASSLDRNQPQHF
. TRBD2 TRBJ2-1 TRBV5-4 TGTGCCAGCAGCTTGACTAGCGGGGGGTCCTACAATGAGCAGTTCTTC CASSLTSGGSYNEQFF
. TRBD1 TRBJ2-1 TRBV9 TGTGCCAGCAGTCAGGGGGCAGGGGCCACGGCTGAGCAGTTCTTC CASSQGAGATAEQFF
. . TRBJ2-5 TRBV24-1 TGTGCCACCAGTGATTTCGCAGGGATGGGATGTGAGACCCAGTACTTC CATSDFAGMGCETQYF
. TRBD2 TRBJ2-3 TRBV4-2 TGTGCCAGCAGTGAGGGAGCGGGGGGCACAGATACGCAGTATTTT CASSEGAGGTDTQYF
. . TRBJ1-2 TRBV6-2/TRBV6-3 TGTGCCAGCAGTTACCACAGGGTGGATGGCTACACCTTC CASSYHRVDGYTF
once . TRBJ1-5 TRBV6-5 TGTGCCAGCAGTTGGGGGCGAAATCAGCCCCAGCATTTT CASSWGRNQPQHF